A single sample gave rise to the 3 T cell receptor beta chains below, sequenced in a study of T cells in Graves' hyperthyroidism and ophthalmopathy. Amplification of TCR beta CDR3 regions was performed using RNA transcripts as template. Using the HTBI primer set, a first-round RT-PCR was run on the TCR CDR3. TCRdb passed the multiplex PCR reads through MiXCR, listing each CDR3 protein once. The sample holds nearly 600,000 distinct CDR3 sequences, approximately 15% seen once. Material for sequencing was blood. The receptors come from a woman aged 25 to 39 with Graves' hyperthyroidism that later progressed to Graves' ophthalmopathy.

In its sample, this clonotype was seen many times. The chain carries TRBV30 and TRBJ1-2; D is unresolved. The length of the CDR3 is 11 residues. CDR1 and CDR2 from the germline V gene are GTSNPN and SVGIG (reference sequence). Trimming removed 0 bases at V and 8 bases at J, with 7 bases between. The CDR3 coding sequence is TGTGCCTGGAGTGTACGGGTCGGCTACACCTTC. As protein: CAWSVRVGYTF.

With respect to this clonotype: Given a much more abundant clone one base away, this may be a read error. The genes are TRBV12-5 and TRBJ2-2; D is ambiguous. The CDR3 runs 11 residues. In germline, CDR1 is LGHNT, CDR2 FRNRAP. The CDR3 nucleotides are TGTGTTAGTGGGCGCATCGGGGAGCTGTTTTTT. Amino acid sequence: CVSGRIGELFF.

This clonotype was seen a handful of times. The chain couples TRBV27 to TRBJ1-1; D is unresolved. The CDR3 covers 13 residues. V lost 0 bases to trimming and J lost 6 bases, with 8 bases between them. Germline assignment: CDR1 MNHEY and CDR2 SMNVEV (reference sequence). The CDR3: CASSLSGYAEAFF. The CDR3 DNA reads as TGTGCCAGCAGTTTATCAGGGTACGCTGAAGCTTTCTTT.